This T cell receptor (beta chain) originates from a study of T cells and Merkel cell carcinoma outcomes. Notes on the study in general: Repertoire plus T-cell density reportedly predicted Merkel cell carcinoma outcomes.

The germline gives CDR1 MNHNS, CDR2 SASEGT. Trimming took off 3 bases at V and 1 base at J, with 6 bases between the two ends. The CDR3 sequence is 13 residues long. Produced via immunoSEQ multiplex PCR; TCRdb's table is partial and in-frame only. In the table there are 13,000 to 15,000 clones, 80% to 95% of which are singletons. On this clone itself: The antigen is unknown.

The V call is TRBV6-1, the J call TRBJ1-1; D is undetermined. Sequencing was carried out using tumor tissue from Merkel cell carcinoma. The receptor was isolated from a human donor with Merkel cell carcinoma. This CDR3 is CASSETGNTEAFF. CDR3 nucleotide sequence: TGTGCCAGCAGTGAGACGGGGAACACTGAAGCTTTCTTT.